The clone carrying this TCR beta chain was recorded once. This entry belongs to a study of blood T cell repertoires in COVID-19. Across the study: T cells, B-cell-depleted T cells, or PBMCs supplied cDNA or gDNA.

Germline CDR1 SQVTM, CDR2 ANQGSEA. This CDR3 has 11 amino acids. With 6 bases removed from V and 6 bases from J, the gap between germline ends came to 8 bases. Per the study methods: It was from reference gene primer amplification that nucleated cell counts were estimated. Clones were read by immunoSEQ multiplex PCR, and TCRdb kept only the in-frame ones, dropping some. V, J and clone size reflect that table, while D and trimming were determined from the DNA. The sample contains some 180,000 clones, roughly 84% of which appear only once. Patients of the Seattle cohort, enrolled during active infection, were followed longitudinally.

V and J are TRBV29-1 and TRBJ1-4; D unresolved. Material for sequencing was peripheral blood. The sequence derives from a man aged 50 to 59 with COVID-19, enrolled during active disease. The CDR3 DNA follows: TGCAGCGTCGAATTAGATGAAAAACTGTTTTTT. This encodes CSVELDEKLFF.